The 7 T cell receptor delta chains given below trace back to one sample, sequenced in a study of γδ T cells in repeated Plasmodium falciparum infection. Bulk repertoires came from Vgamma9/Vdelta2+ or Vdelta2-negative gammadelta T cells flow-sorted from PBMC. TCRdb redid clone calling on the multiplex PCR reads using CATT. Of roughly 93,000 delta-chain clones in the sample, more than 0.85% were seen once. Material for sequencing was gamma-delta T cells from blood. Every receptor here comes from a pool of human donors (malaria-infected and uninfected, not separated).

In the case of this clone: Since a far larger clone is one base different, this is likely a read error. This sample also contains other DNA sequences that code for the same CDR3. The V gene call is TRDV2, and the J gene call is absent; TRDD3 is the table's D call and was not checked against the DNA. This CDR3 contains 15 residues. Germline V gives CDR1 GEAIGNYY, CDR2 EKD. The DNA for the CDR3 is TGTGCCTGTGACACGCTATGGGGGGATACCGATAAACTCATCTTC. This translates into CACDTLWGDTDKLIF.

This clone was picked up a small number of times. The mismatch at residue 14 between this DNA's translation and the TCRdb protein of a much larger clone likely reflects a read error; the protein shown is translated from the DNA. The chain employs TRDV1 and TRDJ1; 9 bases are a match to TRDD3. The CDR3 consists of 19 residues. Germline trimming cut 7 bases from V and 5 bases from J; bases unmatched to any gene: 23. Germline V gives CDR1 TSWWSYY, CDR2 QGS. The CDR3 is CALELRLGHVLGEVDKLIF. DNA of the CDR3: TGTGCTCTTGAGCTAAGGCTGGGCCACGTACTGGGGGAAGTAGATAAACTCATCTTT.

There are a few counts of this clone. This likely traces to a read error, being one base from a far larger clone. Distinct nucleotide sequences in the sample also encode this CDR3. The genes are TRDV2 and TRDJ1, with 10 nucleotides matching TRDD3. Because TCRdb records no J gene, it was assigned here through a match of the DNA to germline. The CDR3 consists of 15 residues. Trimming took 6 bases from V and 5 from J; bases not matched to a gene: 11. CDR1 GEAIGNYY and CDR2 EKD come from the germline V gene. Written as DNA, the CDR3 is TGTGCCTGTAACCTGGGGGATATCGGCACTGATAAACTCATCTTT. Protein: CACNLGDIGTDKLIF.

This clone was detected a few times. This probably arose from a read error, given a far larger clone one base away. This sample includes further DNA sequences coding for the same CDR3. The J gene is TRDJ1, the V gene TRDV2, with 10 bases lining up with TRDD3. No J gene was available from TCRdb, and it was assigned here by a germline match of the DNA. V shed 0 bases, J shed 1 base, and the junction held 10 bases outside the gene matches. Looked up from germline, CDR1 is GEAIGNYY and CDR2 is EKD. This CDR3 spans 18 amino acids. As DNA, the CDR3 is TGTGCCTGTGACACCCGTACTGGGGGATTGAGGGTCACCGATAAACTCATCTTT. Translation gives CACDTRTGGLRVTDKLIF.

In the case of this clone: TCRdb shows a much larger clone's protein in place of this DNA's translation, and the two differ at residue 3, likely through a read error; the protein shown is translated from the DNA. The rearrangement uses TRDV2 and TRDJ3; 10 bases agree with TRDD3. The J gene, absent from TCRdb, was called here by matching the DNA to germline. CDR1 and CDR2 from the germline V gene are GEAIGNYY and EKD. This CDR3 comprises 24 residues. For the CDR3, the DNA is TGTGCCCGTGACACCTTCGCGAAAGACGACTCTTACTGGGGGATTTCCTGGGACACCCGACAGATGTTTTTC. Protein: CARDTFAKDDSYWGISWDTRQMFF.

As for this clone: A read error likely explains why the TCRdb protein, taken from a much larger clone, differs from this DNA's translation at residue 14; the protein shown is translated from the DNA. The CDR3 DNA sequence: TGTGCCTGTGATCCTGTAGGGCCGCACACCGATAAACTCACCTTT. This gives the protein CACDPVGPHTDKLTF. TRDV2 is the V gene, and the J gene was not called; TRDD3 was called by the table and not checked on the DNA. The germline gives CDR1 GEAIGNYY, CDR2 EKD. This CDR3 region has 15 residues.

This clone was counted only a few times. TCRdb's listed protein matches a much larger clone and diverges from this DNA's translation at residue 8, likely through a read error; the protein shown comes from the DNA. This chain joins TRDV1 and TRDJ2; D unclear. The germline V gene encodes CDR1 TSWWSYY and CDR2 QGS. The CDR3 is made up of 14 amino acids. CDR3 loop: CALGGSGLIAQLFF. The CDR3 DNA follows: TGTGCTCTTGGGGGCTCCGGATTGATAGCACAACTCTTCTTT.